This TCR beta chain comes out of a study of cytomegalovirus exposure and HLA in healthy donors. Study at large: Assignment to the Caucasian-associated ancestry cluster applied to less than 85% of the approximately 380 genotyped donors. General observations from the study: The authors listed approximately 150 TCR beta chains as cytomegalovirus-associated.

The PCR contained 60 Vbeta and 13 Jbeta primers. Libraries were prepared by immunoSEQ multiplex PCR; TCRdb keeps only in-frame clonotypes and omits some of them. The sample holds approximately 97,000 clones; 73% are singletons and the top ten take more than 3%. Regarding this clone: Its antigen is not known.

The CDR3 has 15 amino acids. Deletions cut 0 bases from V and 2 bases from J, with 10 bases between. The germline V gene encodes CDR1 LNHNV and CDR2 YYDKDF (reference sequence). The sequence was collected from a man aged 35-49 years in good health and CMV-seronegative. The sample taken for sequencing was PBMCs. This rearrangement joins TRBV15 to TRBJ1-1; D gene ambiguous. For the CDR3, the DNA is TGTGCCACCAGCAGAGATTGGCCGGGAAACACTGAAGCTTTCTTT. Its protein product is CATSRDWPGNTEAFF.